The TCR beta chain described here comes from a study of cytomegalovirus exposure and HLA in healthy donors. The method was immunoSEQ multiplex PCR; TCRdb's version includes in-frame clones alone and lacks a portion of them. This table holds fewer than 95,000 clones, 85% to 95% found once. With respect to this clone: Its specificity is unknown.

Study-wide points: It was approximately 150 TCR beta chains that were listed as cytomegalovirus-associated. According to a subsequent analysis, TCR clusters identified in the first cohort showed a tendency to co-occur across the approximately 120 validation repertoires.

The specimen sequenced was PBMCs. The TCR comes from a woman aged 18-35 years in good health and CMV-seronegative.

The CDR3 nucleotides are TGTGCCAGCAGTGAAGCAACAGGCTCCTACGAGCAGTACTTC. It specifies CASSEATGSYEQYF. This sequence joins TRBV2 and TRBJ2-7; D may be TRBD1 (5 bases). Germline values: CDR1 SNHLY, CDR2 FYNNEI. Deletions cut 0 bases from V and 0 bases from J, with 6 bases between. The CDR3 consists of 14 residues.